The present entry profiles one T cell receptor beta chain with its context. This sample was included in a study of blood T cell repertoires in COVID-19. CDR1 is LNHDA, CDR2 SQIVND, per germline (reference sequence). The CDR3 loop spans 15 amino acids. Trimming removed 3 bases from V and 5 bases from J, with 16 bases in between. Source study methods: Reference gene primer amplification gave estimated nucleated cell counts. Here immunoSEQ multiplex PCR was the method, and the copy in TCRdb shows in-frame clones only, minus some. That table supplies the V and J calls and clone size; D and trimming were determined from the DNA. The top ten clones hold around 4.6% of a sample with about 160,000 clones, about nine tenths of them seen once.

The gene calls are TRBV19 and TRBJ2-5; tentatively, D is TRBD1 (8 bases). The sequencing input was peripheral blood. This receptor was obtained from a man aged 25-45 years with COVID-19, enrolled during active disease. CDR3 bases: TGTGCCAGTAGTATCGGGAACAGGGGGGGGGAGACCCAGTACTTC. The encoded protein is CASSIGNRGGETQYF.